Included here is one T cell receptor beta chain sequence, with context. Its antigen is not identified. The conserved closing phenylalanine or tryptophan is absent in this CDR3, likely reflecting a read error. The sample is drawn from a study of CD8+CD57+ T cells in acquired aplastic anemia. Genomic DNA constituted the template upon which TCR beta VDJ and CDR3 profiling was performed. A single record per CDR3 protein comes from TCRdb applying MiXCR to the reads. Among about 180,000 distinct CDR3 sequences, roughly 65% were seen once, and the ten largest hold about 42%. The CDR3 contains 15 residues. The germline V and J ends were trimmed by 3 bases and 8 bases, with 17 bases remaining between them. CDR1 is MGHDK, CDR2 SYGVNS, per germline. Study results and limitations: A significant difference in CD8+ Simpson's diversity between patients and controls was not found.

Selection for sequencing was limited to patients who had shown CD8+CD57+ cell expansion by flow cytometry. At blood sampling, none of the patients had yet received therapy. This chain links TRBV25-1 with TRBJ2-1; D may be TRBD1 or TRBD2 (5 bases each). The TCR sequence derives from a human donor with aplastic anemia. The sample was sorted CD4+, CD8+, or CD8+CD57+ T cells (not recorded which) from PBMCs. The CDR3 coding sequence is TGTGCCAGCAGTGACCCCGGGACCCGAGACGATGAGCAGTTCTCC. The encoded protein is CASSDPGTRDDEQFS.